These 30 T cell receptor beta chains were all obtained from the same sample, sequenced in a study of type 1 regulatory T cells. One entry per CDR3 protein results from TCRdb running MiXCR on the reads. The sample carries 25,000 or so distinct CDR3 sequences, 72% recorded once. No antigen has been assigned to these receptors. Sequenced input: cultured T cells, either the whole culture or a sorted T cell fraction (not recorded which). The subset denotes: Tr1-enriched cell product generated in vitro against host alloantigens. These receptors were collected from a human donor in good health.

The rearrangement uses TRBV6-2 or TRBV6-3 and TRBJ2-1; D perhaps matches TRBD1 (6 bases). Germline V gene lookup returns CDR1 MNHEY and CDR2 SVGEGT. Trimming took off 7 bases at V and 6 bases at J, with 16 bases between the two ends. The CDR3 is 14 amino acids. The CDR3 spells CASITGFRGNEQFF. CDR3 coding DNA: TGTGCCAGCATTACAGGGTTTCGGGGCAATGAGCAGTTCTTC.

The rearrangement uses TRBV29-1 and TRBJ1-2; a weak D match, TRBD1 (5 bases). The CDR3 is made up of 16 amino acids. V dropped 3 bases and J dropped 0 bases, with 17 bases sitting between them. Germline-derived CDR1 and CDR2 are SQVTM and ANQGSEA. The CDR3 nucleotides read TGCAGCGTTGATGGGGACGGAGGCCCCTCTAACTATGGCTACACCTTC. Its protein product is CSVDGDGGPSNYGYTF.

The chain couples TRBV5-1 to TRBJ2-5; D possibly corresponds to TRBD2 (5 bases). Per the germline V gene, CDR1 is SGHRS and CDR2 is YFSETQ. V lost 4 bases to trimming and J lost 1 base, with 11 bases between them. This CDR3 is 14 amino acids long. As DNA, the CDR3 is TGCGCCAGCAGCGGAACTAGGATCCAAGAGACCCAGTACTTC. Encoded protein: CASSGTRIQETQYF.

The chain employs TRBV9 and TRBJ1-5, with D perhaps matching TRBD1 (5 bases). The CDR3 is 15 residues long. From germline, CDR1 is SGDLS and CDR2 YYNGEE. V was clipped by 3 bases and J by 4 bases, with 14 bases between them. CDR3 residues: CASSAEGTSNQPQHF. DNA of the CDR3: TGTGCCAGCAGCGCCGAGGGGACCTCTAATCAGCCCCAGCATTTT. The whole variable domain, filled in from reference TRBV9 and TRBJ1-5, reads DSGVTQTPKHLITATGQRVTLRCSPRSGDLSVYWYQQSLDQGLQFLIQYYNGEERAKGNILERFSAQQFPDLHSELNLSSLELGDSALYFCASSAEGTSNQPQHFGDGTRLSIL.

The rearrangement joins TRBV28 to TRBJ2-1; D gene uncertain. Trimming stripped 9 bases from V and 4 bases from J, with 10 bases between. This CDR3 contains 12 residues. The germline gives CDR1 MDHEN, CDR2 SYDVKM. The CDR3 spells CASRPDYNEQFF. The CDR3 nucleotides read TGTGCCAGTCGCCCAGATTACAATGAGCAGTTCTTC. The full variable domain, with the rest looked up from reference TRBV28 and TRBJ2-1, is DVKVTQSSRYLVKRTGEKVFLECVQDMDHENMFWYRQDPGLGLRLIYFSYDVKMKEKGDIPEGYSVSREKKERFSLILESASTNQTSMYLCASRPDYNEQFFGPGTRLTVL.

The chain carries TRBV7-2 and TRBJ2-1; 7 nucleotides line up with TRBD1. Trimming took 5 bases from V and 9 from J; bases not matched to a gene: 13. The CDR3 is 15 amino acids. CDR1 is SGHTA and CDR2 is FQGNSA in the germline V gene. The CDR3 DNA reads TGTGCCAGCAGCAGTCGAGACAGGGCACTTCTTGAGCAGTTCTTC. This codes for CASSSRDRALLEQFF.

This sequence joins TRBV7-8 and TRBJ1-1; D ambiguous. Trimming pared 5 bases from V and 4 bases from J, leaving 11 bases between. This CDR3 has 13 residues. CDR1 and CDR2 (germline): SGHVS, FQNEAQ. The DNA for the CDR3 is TGTGCCAGCAGCCCCCGACCAGGCACTGAAGCTTTCTTT. This encodes CASSPRPGTEAFF.

The rearrangement links TRBV7-2 to TRBJ1-4, with 9 bases fitting TRBD1. The germline CDR1 and CDR2 sequences are SGHTA and FQGNSA. The J segment lost 7 bases and the V segment lost 4 bases, leaving 4 bases of the junction unmatched. The CDR3 contains 14 residues. The CDR3 spells CASSSQTGGEKLFF. The CDR3, as DNA: TGTGCCAGCAGCTCTCAGACAGGGGGTGAAAAACTGTTTTTT.

A few counts support this clonotype. V usage is TRBV12-3 or TRBV12-4 and J usage is TRBJ1-6, with 8 bases matching TRBD1. Trimming took 3 bases from V and 9 from J; bases not matched to a gene: 4. The CDR3 length is 14 residues. CDR3 nucleotides: TGTGCCAGCAGTTTGGACAGGGCCGGTTCACCCCTCCACTTT. Translating gives CASSLDRAGSPLHF.

The V gene is TRBV7-2, the J gene TRBJ1-1; D gene unclear. Trimming left V 3 bases short and J 3 bases short, with 11 bases between. Germline V gene sequence: CDR1 SGHTA, CDR2 FQGNSA. The CDR3 extends over 14 amino acids. The CDR3 DNA reads as TGTGCCAGCAGCTTTACCGGCGGGGACACTGAAGCTTTCTTT. Its translation: CASSFTGGDTEAFF.

This chain links TRBV12-5 with TRBJ2-4; perhaps TRBD2 as D (5 bases). Trimming cost V 1 base and J 14 bases, with 15 bases left between them. The CDR3 consists of 13 residues. Germline CDR1 and CDR2: LGHNT and FRNRAP. CDR3 amino acids: CASGLDWSGREYF. The CDR3, as DNA: TGTGCTAGTGGTTTGGACTGGAGTGGGCGGGAGTACTTC. Using reference TRBV12-5 and TRBJ2-4 for the parts outside the CDR3, the full variable domain is DARVTQTPRHKVTEMGQEVTMRCQPILGHNTVFWYRQTMMQGLELLAYFRNRAPLDDSGMPKDRFSAEMPDATLATLKIQPSEPRDSAVYFCASGLDWSGREYFGAGTRLSVL.

The chain uses TRBV4-3 and TRBJ2-7, with D possibly matching TRBD2 (5 bases). This CDR3 has 15 residues. V lost 0 bases, J lost 4 bases, and 13 bases lay in between. Germline V gene lookup returns CDR1 LGHNA and CDR2 YSLEER. The CDR3 nucleotides read TGCGCCAGCAGCCAAGATCGGGGTGGAGGATACGAGCAGTACTTC. Residues: CASSQDRGGGYEQYF.

The rearrangement joins TRBV5-1 to TRBJ2-5, with 8 positions matching TRBD1. The junction had 7 bases not matched to a gene; V was cut back by 1 base and J by 2 bases. CDR3 size: 16 residues. In germline, CDR1 is SGHRS, CDR2 YFSETQ. CDR3 sequence (DNA): TGCGCCAGCAGCTTGAGGGCCAGGGGGCATCAAGAGACCCAGTACTTC. The encoded protein is CASSLRARGHQETQYF.

The chain combines TRBV7-2 with TRBJ1-2; no clear D. This CDR3 comprises 15 residues. Between the trimmed V and J ends, which lost 1 base and 3 bases, there was a span of 12 bases. Germline CDR1 is SGHTA and CDR2 is FQGNSA. In DNA, the CDR3 is TGTGCCAGCAGCTTAGATGTCGGGAGGGACTATGGCTACACCTTC. Protein sequence: CASSLDVGRDYGYTF.

V and J are TRBV4-1 and TRBJ1-2; 7 bases agree with TRBD1. CDR3 size: 15 residues. J gave up 6 bases and V 0 bases, and 7 bases lay outside the gene matches. In germline, CDR1 is MGHRA, CDR2 YSYEKL. In nucleotides, the CDR3 is TGCGCCAGCAGCCAAGATGCACAGGGGTATGATGGCTACACCTTC. As protein: CASSQDAQGYDGYTF.

For this clonotype: This sequence may be a read error, since a much larger clone differs from it by one base. V gene TRBV4-2 combines with J gene TRBJ1-3, with D unclear. CDR3 length: 14 amino acids. Trimming cost V 1 base and J 10 bases, with 14 bases left between them. In germline, CDR1 is LGHNA, CDR2 YNFKEQ. The CDR3 region is CASSQGTGEETIYF. DNA of the CDR3: TGTGCCAGCAGCCAAGGGACGGGTGAGGAAACCATATATTTT.

This clonotype was seen a handful of times. V usage is TRBV20-1 and J usage is TRBJ1-1; no clear D gene. CDR1 and CDR2 (germline): DFQATT, SNEGSKA (reference sequence). The V end was cut by 6 bases, the J end by 6 bases, with 14 bases between. The CDR3 extends over 12 amino acids. CDR3 region: CSASGVAPEAFF. The CDR3 nucleotides are TGCAGTGCCAGTGGGGTTGCCCCTGAAGCTTTCTTT.

The chain employs TRBV7-3 and TRBJ1-2, with D perhaps TRBD1 (5 bases). The CDR3 length is 14 residues. The V gene lost 6 bases and the J gene lost 4 bases, with 15 bases spanning the gap. Germline values: CDR1 SGHTA, CDR2 FQGTGA. CDR3 sequence: CASRKYRSSYGYTF. As DNA, the CDR3 is TGTGCCAGCAGGAAATACAGGTCATCCTATGGCTACACCTTC.

The rearrangement uses TRBV18 and TRBJ2-1, with D possibly TRBD2 on 5 matching bases. Trimming took off 5 bases at V and 8 bases at J, with 10 bases between the two ends. Germline lookup yields CDR1 KGHSH and CDR2 LQKENI. The CDR3 contains 12 residues. The CDR3 region is CASSELVHEQFF. The CDR3 DNA reads as TGTGCCAGCTCAGAACTAGTCCATGAGCAGTTCTTC. The whole variable domain, remainder taken from reference TRBV18 and TRBJ2-1, is NAGVMQNPRHLVRRRGQEARLRCSPMKGHSHVYWYRQLPEEGLKFMVYLQKENIIDESGMPKERFSAEFPKEGPSILRIQQVVRGDSAAYFCASSELVHEQFFGPGTRLTVL.

V usage is TRBV7-9 and J usage is TRBJ1-6; no clear D. Trimming removed 1 base from V and 7 bases from J, with 5 bases in between. Germline values: CDR1 SEHNR, CDR2 FQNEAQ (reference sequence). CDR3 length: 13 residues. The CDR3 protein is CASSLVGNSPLHF. For the CDR3, the DNA is TGTGCCAGCAGCTTAGTCGGAAATTCACCCCTCCACTTT.

V usage is TRBV7-8 and J usage is TRBJ2-7; a weak D match, TRBD1 (6 bases). Trimming removed 1 base from V and 5 bases from J, with 18 bases in between. The CDR3 has 16 amino acids. The germline gives CDR1 SGHVS, CDR2 FQNEAQ. The CDR3 region has the DNA TGTGCCAGCAGCTTAGGTGGGCCAGGGGAAATGAACGAGCAGTACTTC. Translated: CASSLGGPGEMNEQYF. Supplemented by reference TRBV7-8 and TRBJ2-7, the full variable domain reads GAGVSQSPRYKVAKRGQDVALRCDPISGHVSLFWYQQALGQGPEFLTYFQNEAQLDKSGLPSDRFFAERPEGSVSTLKIQRTQQEDSAVYLCASSLGGPGEMNEQYFGPGTRLTVT.

This clonotype has a handful of counts. This may be a read error: a much more frequent sequence differs by one nucleotide. V usage is TRBV4-3 and J usage is TRBJ2-5; 9 bases align to TRBD2. The V gene end was trimmed by 5 bases and the J gene end by 7 bases; junction bases not matched to a gene: 11. This CDR3 has 15 residues. CDR1 is LGHNA and CDR2 is YSLEER in the germline V gene. This CDR3 is CASSTRGGAGGTQYF. In DNA form, the CDR3 reads TGCGCCAGCAGCACACGCGGGGGGGCCGGGGGGACCCAGTACTTC.

The rearrangement links TRBV27 to TRBJ2-5, with 10 bases fitting TRBD2. This CDR3 comprises 15 residues. CDR1 MNHEY and CDR2 SMNVEV come from the germline V gene (reference sequence). The V gene end was trimmed by 6 bases and the J gene end by 2 bases; junction bases not matched to a gene: 6. In DNA form, the CDR3 reads TGTGCCAGCAGATGGCTAGCGGGGGCGCAAGAGACCCAGTACTTC. Its translation is CASRWLAGAQETQYF.

V and J are TRBV11-2 and TRBJ2-7; D is possibly TRBD2 (6 bases). Germline V gene sequence: CDR1 SGHAT, CDR2 FQNNGV. With 5 bases removed from V and 7 bases from J, the gap between germline ends came to 18 bases. The CDR3 extends over 14 amino acids. The CDR3 reads CASSLTRQGLEQYF. DNA of the CDR3: TGTGCCAGCAGCCTTACCCGGCAGGGACTGGAGCAGTACTTC. The full variable domain, with the rest looked up from reference TRBV11-2 and TRBJ2-7, is EAGVAQSPRYKIIEKRQSVAFWCNPISGHATLYWYQQILGQGPKLLIQFQNNGVVDDSQLPKDRFSAERLKGVDSTLKIQPAKLEDSAVYLCASSLTRQGLEQYFGPGTRLTVT.

In nucleotides, the CDR3 is TGTGCCAGCAGGCCAGGGGGTAAAGGACGGAACATTCAGTACTTC. This codes for CASRPGGKGRNIQYF. The rearrangement uses TRBV6-1 and TRBJ2-4; TRBD1 agrees at 7 bases. Unmatched junction bases numbered 12, after V lost 6 bases and J lost 7 bases. Germline lookup yields CDR1 MNHNS and CDR2 SASEGT. This CDR3 has 15 residues.

Of note for this clonotype: The CDR3 ends on some other residue instead of the conserved phenylalanine or tryptophan, so this is likely a read error. The chain recombines TRBV20-1 with TRBJ1-1; the match to TRBD1 covers 9 bases. Germline assignment: CDR1 DFQATT and CDR2 SNEGSKA (reference sequence). Trimming cost V 4 bases and J 8 bases; bases outside gene matches: 8. This CDR3 spans 13 amino acids. The CDR3 spells CSATRGQGTEAFL. The CDR3 DNA reads TGCAGTGCTACCCGAGGACAGGGGACCGAAGCTTTCCTT.

This chain joins TRBV20-1 and TRBJ1-2; the match to TRBD1 covers 8 bases. Germline CDR1 is DFQATT and CDR2 is SNEGSKA (reference sequence). Trimming cost V 5 bases and J 4 bases; bases outside gene matches: 12. This CDR3 has 15 residues. The CDR3 nucleotides are TGCAGTGCTCCTCTCCAGGGACAGGACTCCTATGGCTACACCTTC. It is translated as CSAPLQGQDSYGYTF.

The chain employs TRBV24-1 and TRBJ2-1, with 12 bases aligning to TRBD2. V lost 5 bases, J lost 15 bases, and 4 bases stayed unmatched. Germline lookup yields CDR1 KGHDR and CDR2 SFDVKD. The CDR3 has 12 amino acids. The CDR3 region is CATSALAGGRFF. For the CDR3, the DNA is TGTGCCACCAGTGCACTAGCGGGGGGTCGGTTCTTC.

The chain has TRBV7-8 and TRBJ2-3, with D tentatively TRBD2 (6 bases). Trimming cost V 1 base and J 2 bases, with 10 bases left between them. The germline V gene has CDR1 SGHVS and CDR2 FQNEAQ. This CDR3 is 15 amino acids long. CDR3 coding DNA: TGTGCCAGCAGCTTAGACCTAGCGCCCACAGATACGCAGTATTTT. This sequence encodes CASSLDLAPTDTQYF.

This clonotype was seen only a few times. The rearrangement links TRBV5-1 to TRBJ1-1; tentative D call: TRBD1 (5 bases). This CDR3 is 14 amino acids long. Trimming pared 3 bases from V and 4 bases from J, leaving 13 bases between. CDR1 and CDR2 from the germline V gene are SGHRS and YFSETQ. The CDR3 nucleotides read TGCGCCAGCAGCTCCCGTGGGGCGGGCACTGAAGCTTTCTTT. Amino acids: CASSSRGAGTEAFF.